This paragraph covers one T cell receptor beta chain sequence. The table came from immunoSEQ multiplex PCR; TCRdb's copy has only in-frame clones and leaves some out. The table has 70,000 to 100,000 clones, 84% seen once. These data are taken from a study of OX40 agonist ivuxolimab in advanced cancers. Per germline, CDR1 SGHTA and CDR2 FQGNSA. Trimming took 4 bases from V and 8 from J; bases not matched to a gene: 11. This CDR3 spans 15 amino acids. Sample: CD4+ or CD8+ T cells sorted from blood, taken in a trial of the OX40 agonist ivuxolimab. The chain links TRBV7-2 to TRBJ1-2, with 9 nucleotides matching TRBD1. This sequence was found in an adult with an advanced solid tumor such as melanoma, head and neck, liver or kidney cancer. The CDR3 DNA follows: TGTGCCAGCAGCTCCGGACAGGGGAGAGTGGAGGGCTACACCTTC. Residues: CASSSGQGRVEGYTF. Looking up the rest from reference TRBV7-2 and TRBJ1-2 gives the full variable domain: GAGVSQSPSNKVTEKGKDVELRCDPISGHTALYWYRQSLGQGLEFLIYFQGNSAPDKSGLPSDRFSAERTGGSVSTLTIQRTQQEDSAVYLCASSSGQGRVEGYTFGSGTRLTVV.